These T cell receptor beta chains were read from a single sample in a study of blood T cell repertoires in COVID-19. TCRdb's table, derived via immunoSEQ multiplex PCR, lists solely in-frame clones and lacks some. The sample contains 90,000 to 130,000 clones, more than 75% of which appear only once. Material for sequencing was peripheral blood. The receptors here all came from a man aged 40-49 years with acute or convalescent COVID-19. CDR3s include the opening cysteine and the closing phenylalanine or tryptophan. A D gene is named only where the DNA matches it firmly. The size field is filled for only some rows; it gives once, few, many or a size class.

size,D,J,V,CDR3,DNA
.,.,TRBJ2-7,TRBV5-1,CASSLTSSYEQYF,TGCGCCAGCAGTCTGACTAGCTCCTACGAGCAGTACTTC
.,TRBD2,TRBJ2-2,TRBV18,CASSPRTSGGASTGELFF,TGTGCCAGCTCACCACGGACTAGCGGGGGGGCCAGCACCGGGGAGCTGTTTTTT
.,TRBD1,TRBJ1-4,TRBV6-4,CASRGGQVGLKREKLFF,TGTGCCAGCAGGGGGGGACAGGTAGGACTAAAACGGGAAAAACTGTTTTTT
.,TRBD2,TRBJ2-5,TRBV7-3,CASSFRTSGETQYF,TGTGCCAGCAGCTTTCGGACTAGCGGGGAGACCCAGTACTTC
once,.,TRBJ1-3,TRBV9,CASSLGGTTGNTIYF,TGTGCCAGCAGTCTAGGGGGGACTACGGGAAACACCATATATTTT
once,.,TRBJ1-5,TRBV2,CASSDRRTNQPQHF,TGTGCCAGCAGTGATCGTAGGACAAATCAGCCCCAGCATTTT
once,TRBD1,TRBJ1-3,TRBV18,CASSQGQQSSGNTIYF,TGTGCCAGCTCGCAGGGACAGCAATCCTCTGGAAACACCATATATTTT
.,.,TRBJ2-3,TRBV6-2/TRBV6-3,CASSYSGGAQLSQYF,TGTGCCAGCAGTTACTCAGGGGGGGCCCAGTTGTCGCAGTATTTT
.,.,TRBJ2-7,TRBV12-2,CASRFSSYEQYF,TGTGCAAGTCGCTTTAGCTCCTACGAGCAGTACTTC
.,TRBD2,TRBJ2-5,TRBV6-2/TRBV6-3,CASSSPTSGGLETQYF,TGTGCCAGCAGCTCACCGACTAGCGGAGGGTTGGAGACCCAGTACTTC
.,.,TRBJ1-5,TRBV28,CATWLGELNQPQHF,TGTGCCACCTGGCTCGGGGAGCTAAATCAGCCCCAGCATTTT
.,.,TRBJ1-4,TRBV28,CASSPQSATNEKLFF,TGTGCCAGCAGTCCACAGTCTGCAACTAATGAAAAACTGTTTTTT
few,.,TRBJ2-1,TRBV7-9,CATSRGPFF,TGTGCCACCTCTAGAGGTCCGTTCTTC
.,TRBD2,TRBJ2-2,TRBV27,CASTLGVAGAYTGELFF,TGTGCCAGCACCCTGGGGGTAGCGGGAGCTTATACCGGGGAGCTGTTTTTT
few,TRBD2,TRBJ2-2,TRBV10-2,CASSDVGGGRTGELFF,TGCGCCAGCAGTGACGTGGGCGGGGGGAGAACCGGGGAGCTGTTTTTT
once,TRBD1,TRBJ2-3,TRBV18,CASSTTGRRDTQYF,TGTGCCAGCTCGACGACAGGGCGAAGAGATACGCAGTATTTT
.,.,TRBJ2-7,TRBV12-2,CASRLGTGPTYEQYF,TGTGCAAGTCGCTTAGGGACAGGGCCTACCTACGAGCAGTACTTC
.,.,TRBJ1-1,TRBV7-9,CASSPSGRTEAFF,TGTGCCAGCAGCCCCAGCGGGCGGACTGAAGCTTTCTTT
.,TRBD2,TRBJ2-5,TRBV4-1,CASSQDRELAGGGETQYF,TGCGCCAGCAGCCAAGATCGGGAACTAGCGGGAGGAGGAGAGACCCAGTACTTC
many,TRBD1,TRBJ2-1,TRBV9,CASRAGTGRLF,TGTGCCAGCAGAGCCGGGACAGGGAGACTCTTC
.,.,TRBJ1-5,TRBV10-2,CASSDRDQPQHF,TGCGCCAGCAGTGATCGGGATCAGCCCCAGCATTTT
.,TRBD2,TRBJ2-2,TRBV19,CASSRWEGNTGELFF,TGTGCCAGTAGTAGGTGGGAGGGGAACACCGGGGAGCTGTTTTTT
.,.,TRBJ2-3,TRBV9,CASSDGPNPSRDTQYF,TGTGCCAGCAGCGATGGGCCCAACCCGAGTCGAGATACGCAGTATTTT
.,.,TRBJ2-3,TRBV6-2/TRBV6-3,CASSSPTGLAGDTQYF,TGTGCCAGCAGTTCGCCGACAGGGTTAGCGGGGGATACGCAGTATTTT
.,TRBD1,TRBJ1-4,TRBV18,CASSPPGEGTGKLFF,TGTGCCAGCTCACCACCGGGGGAGGGGACAGGAAAACTGTTTTTT
.,TRBD1,TRBJ2-5,TRBV5-1,CASSPGTGRETQYF,TGCGCCAGCAGCCCTGGGACAGGGAGGGAGACCCAGTACTTC
.,TRBD1,TRBJ2-4,TRBV30,CAWIPRGTGAFLDKNIQYF,TGTGCCTGGATCCCCAGGGGGACAGGGGCGTTTTTGGACAAAAACATTCAGTACTTC
.,.,TRBJ2-7,TRBV10-3,CAISGASHEQYF,TGTGCCATCAGTGGGGCTTCCCACGAGCAGTACTTC
.,TRBD2,TRBJ2-1,TRBV5-3,CARSLVPGLAGGYLDNEQFF,TGTGCCAGAAGCTTGGTACCGGGACTAGCGGGAGGGTACCTAGACAATGAGCAGTTCTTC
.,.,TRBJ2-7,TRBV6-5,CASSYSTASSYEQYF,TGTGCCAGCAGTTACTCGACAGCCAGCTCCTACGAGCAGTACTTC
.,TRBD1,TRBJ1-1,TRBV7-2,CASRKNRDRGTEAFF,TGTGCCAGCAGGAAAAACCGGGACAGGGGGACTGAAGCTTTCTTT
.,.,TRBJ1-6,TRBV6-5,CASKTVSYNSPLHF,TGTGCCAGCAAAACAGTCTCCTATAATTCACCCCTCCACTTT
.,.,TRBJ2-7,TRBV18,CASSRAQEHEQYF,TGTGCCAGCTCACGGGCCCAGGAACACGAGCAGTACTTC
.,.,TRBJ2-7,TRBV7-2,CASSLDLGFSSYEQYF,TGTGCCAGCAGCTTAGATTTGGGCTTTTCCTCCTACGAGCAGTACTTC
once,.,TRBJ2-1,TRBV18,CASSPSAGLGRNEQFF,TGTGCCAGCTCACCATCCGCAGGCTTGGGGAGGAATGAGCAGTTCTTC
.,TRBD2,TRBJ2-1,TRBV28,CASREAGDYNEQFF,TGTGCCAGCAGAGAGGCGGGAGACTACAATGAGCAGTTCTTC
.,.,TRBJ1-6,TRBV4-2,CASSQVTGSMAPLHF,TGTGCCAGCAGCCAAGTAACAGGGAGCATGGCACCCCTCCACTTT
.,.,TRBJ2-3,TRBV4-1,CASSQGPADTQYF,TGCGCCAGCAGCCAAGGGCCCGCAGATACGCAGTATTTT
.,TRBD1,TRBJ1-2,TRBV5-1,CASSLGDRANYGYTF,TGCGCCAGCAGCTTGGGGGACAGGGCAAACTATGGCTACACCTTC
once,TRBD2,TRBJ2-2,TRBV6-2/TRBV6-3,CASSYMGGSGELFF,TGTGCCAGCAGTTACATGGGAGGGTCCGGGGAGCTGTTTTTT
.,.,TRBJ1-4,TRBV19,CASREGSNEKLFF,TGTGCCAGTAGGGAAGGGAGTAATGAAAAACTGTTTTTT
.,.,TRBJ2-1,TRBV18,CASSPRESGEQFF,TGTGCCAGCTCACCCCGGGAGTCCGGTGAGCAGTTCTTC
.,TRBD2,TRBJ2-1,TRBV24-1,CATSDRGSYNEQFF,TGTGCCACCAGTGATCGCGGGAGCTACAATGAGCAGTTCTTC
many,TRBD2,TRBJ2-5,TRBV7-2,CASSSPSGGKETQYF,TGTGCCAGCAGCTCCCCCAGCGGGGGAAAGGAGACCCAGTACTTC
.,.,TRBJ2-1,TRBV18,CASSANSYNEQFF,TGTGCCAGCTCAGCCAACTCGTACAATGAGCAGTTCTTC
.,.,TRBJ2-7,TRBV4-2,CASSQGLALSYEQYF,TGTGCCAGCAGCCAAGGGCTAGCTCTCTCCTACGAGCAGTACTTC
.,TRBD2,TRBJ2-5,TRBV5-1,CASSRGLAGLETQYF,TGCGCCAGCAGCCGGGGACTAGCGGGATTAGAGACCCAGTACTTC
.,TRBD1,TRBJ1-5,TRBV18,CASSTTQGAQPQHF,TGTGCCAGCTCAACGACTCAGGGGGCACAGCCCCAGCATTTT
few,TRBD2,TRBJ2-2,TRBV19,CASKPGLANTGELFF,TGTGCCAGTAAACCGGGACTAGCAAACACCGGGGAGCTGTTTTTT
.,.,TRBJ1-2,TRBV10-3,CAISAFITGGYTF,TGTGCCATCAGTGCCTTCATAACAGGGGGCTACACCTTC
.,.,TRBJ2-5,TRBV7-6,CASSSIQETQYF,TGTGCCAGCAGCTCAATTCAAGAGACCCAGTACTTC
few,.,TRBJ2-5,TRBV5-1,CASSLFATQAGETQYF,TGCGCCAGCAGCTTGTTTGCGACCCAGGCGGGGGAGACCCAGTACTTC